The 21 T cell receptor beta chains listed next were all sequenced from one sample in a study of cytomegalovirus exposure and HLA in healthy donors. PCR employed 60 Vbeta and 13 Jbeta primers. Libraries were prepared by immunoSEQ multiplex PCR; TCRdb keeps only in-frame clonotypes and omits some of them. Among some 170,000 clones listed, roughly four fifths were seen once. The sample taken for sequencing was PBMCs. The receptors were sampled from a woman under 30 in good health and CMV-seropositive.

This chain joins TRBV10-1 and TRBJ2-1; D perhaps matches TRBD2 (6 bases). The CDR3 length is 15 residues. The germline CDR1 and CDR2 sequences are WNHNN and SYGVQD (reference sequence). V lost 2 bases and J 2 bases, leaving 10 bases between the germline ends. For the CDR3, the DNA is TGCGCCAGCAGTGAGAGCGGGCTCACCTACAATGAGCAGTTCTTC. The encoded protein is CASSESGLTYNEQFF.

The chain joins TRBV7-8 to TRBJ2-3, with 10 bases fitting TRBD2. The germline V gene encodes CDR1 SGHVS and CDR2 FQNEAQ. This CDR3 region has 14 residues. J gave up 6 bases and V 5 bases, and 5 bases lay outside the gene matches. The CDR3 nucleotides read TGTGCCAGCAGCGGGAGGACTAGCGGTGATACGCAGTATTTT. Its protein is CASSGRTSGDTQYF.

The gene calls are TRBV10-1 and TRBJ2-6; D may be TRBD1 (6 bases). V was pared by 6 bases and J by 2 bases, with 8 bases between. Germline assignment: CDR1 WNHNN and CDR2 SYGVQD (reference sequence). The CDR3 contains 14 residues. The CDR3 sequence: CASRTGPGANVLTF. Written as DNA, the CDR3 is TGCGCCAGCAGAACAGGGCCTGGGGCCAACGTCCTGACTTTC.

This rearrangement joins TRBV6-5 to TRBJ2-2; maybe TRBD1 (5 bases). CDR1 is MNHEY and CDR2 is SVGAGI in the germline V gene. With 6 bases removed from V and 2 bases from J, the gap between germline ends came to 10 bases. The CDR3 length is 14 residues. The CDR3 DNA follows: TGTGCCAGCAGACGAGACAGAAACACCGGGGAGCTGTTTTTT. Its translation: CASRRDRNTGELFF.

The V call is TRBV28, the J call TRBJ1-1; D not resolved. V lost 8 bases and J lost 1, with 5 bases in between. Germline V gene data show CDR1 as MDHEN and CDR2 as SYDVKM. The CDR3 sequence is 11 residues long. CDR3 sequence (DNA): TGTGCCAGCGCAGAGAACACTGAAGCTTTCTTT. It encodes CASAENTEAFF.

This clone was seen just once. This sequence joins TRBV6-6 and TRBJ1-1, with TRBD1 matching over 7 bases. With V trimmed by 0 bases and J by 1 base, 2 bases remained unmatched. The CDR3 contains 15 residues. CDR1 is MNHNY, CDR2 SVGAGI, per germline (reference sequence). CDR3 region: CASSYSDRPNTEAFF. The CDR3 coding sequence is TGTGCCAGCAGTTACTCGGACAGGCCGAACACTGAAGCTTTCTTT.

Worth noting for this clone: Compared with germline, one end of the junction differs, possibly owing to a read error. The rearrangement joins TRBV7-6 to TRBJ2-3; 8 nucleotides line up with TRBD2. Germline values: CDR1 SGHVS, CDR2 FNYEAQ. The CDR3 sequence is 13 residues long. The CDR3 DNA sequence: TGTGCCAGCAGCCGGACTAGCACCGATACGCAGTATTTT. Translating gives CASSRTSTDTQYF.

The rearrangement links TRBV9 to TRBJ2-5, with 7 bases aligning to TRBD2. Germline values: CDR1 SGDLS, CDR2 YYNGEE. J was trimmed by 5 bases and V by 3 bases; bases with no gene match: 7. CDR3 length: 14 residues. CDR3 nucleotide sequence: TGTGCCAGCAGCGGGCCCGGGGGGTGGGAGACCCAGTACTTC. Translating it yields CASSGPGGWETQYF.

The genes are TRBV7-8 and TRBJ1-1, with a possible D match to TRBD1 (6 bases). The CDR3 sequence is 17 residues long. CDR1 is SGHVS and CDR2 is FQNEAQ in the germline V gene. V lost 5 bases to trimming and J lost 1 base, with 20 bases between them. The CDR3 loop reads CASSQVGAGYKNTEAFF. Written as DNA, the CDR3 is TGTGCCAGCAGCCAAGTGGGGGCAGGGTATAAGAACACTGAAGCTTTCTTT. The variable domain in full, completed from reference TRBV7-8 and TRBJ1-1, reads GAGVSQSPRYKVAKRGQDVALRCDPISGHVSLFWYQQALGQGPEFLTYFQNEAQLDKSGLPSDRFFAERPEGSVSTLKIQRTQQEDSAVYLCASSQVGAGYKNTEAFFGQGTRLTVV.

The chain links TRBV9 to TRBJ2-5; possibly TRBD2 for D (5 bases). The germline V gene has CDR1 SGDLS and CDR2 YYNGEE. The CDR3 runs to 14 residues. V gave up 0 bases and J gave up 7 bases, with 13 bases separating them. The CDR3 protein is CASSVARLPGTQYF. CDR3 DNA: TGTGCCAGCAGCGTAGCTAGACTACCGGGGACCCAGTACTTC. The full variable domain, completed using reference TRBV9 and TRBJ2-5, is DSGVTQTPKHLITATGQRVTLRCSPRSGDLSVYWYQQSLDQGLQFLIQYYNGEERAKGNILERFSAQQFPDLHSELNLSSLELGDSALYFCASSVARLPGTQYFGPGTRLLVL.

The chain has TRBV7-9 and TRBJ2-2; 8 bases are a match to TRBD2. Germline CDR1 is SEHNR and CDR2 is FQNEAQ (reference sequence). Trimming at V came to 5 bases and at J to 2 bases, leaving 4 bases not matched to a gene. The CDR3 runs to 15 residues. CDR3 nucleotides: TGTGCCAGCAGCCGACGGGGGGGCAACACCGGGGAGCTGTTTTTT. Its protein is CASSRRGGNTGELFF.

This clone was observed a few times. The chain combines TRBV19 with TRBJ1-6; possible D gene TRBD1, 5 bases. Germline loops: CDR1 LNHDA, CDR2 SQIVND (reference sequence). V was pared by 10 bases and J by 13 bases, with 17 bases between. The CDR3 extends over 12 amino acids. This chain's CDR3 is CATKGPITPLHF. Written as DNA, the CDR3 is TGTGCCACCAAGGGGCCCATTACCCCCCTCCACTTT. Combining the CDR3 with reference TRBV19 and TRBJ1-6 gives the whole variable domain DGGITQSPKYLFRKEGQNVTLSCEQNLNHDAMYWYRQDPGQGLRLIYYSQIVNDFQKGDIAEGYSVSREKKESFPLTVTSAQKNPTAFYLCATKGPITPLHFGNGTRLTVT.

Note on this clone: The sample has other DNA sequences that encode this CDR3 too. This rearrangement joins TRBV30 to TRBJ1-5, with 7 bases lining up with TRBD1. CDR3 length equals 14 residues. Germline V gene sequence: CDR1 GTSNPN, CDR2 SVGIG (reference sequence). With V trimmed by 6 bases and J by 1 base, 6 bases remained unmatched. The CDR3 region is CACKGQTSNQPQHF. The DNA of the CDR3 is TGTGCCTGCAAGGGACAGACCAGCAATCAGCCCCAGCATTTT.

This clone was counted between two and nine times. The V and J genes are TRBV4-2 and TRBJ2-7; D may be TRBD2 (6 bases). V was trimmed by 0 bases and J by 3 bases, leaving 15 bases between them. CDR3 length: 16 residues. CDR1 is LGHNA, CDR2 YNFKEQ, per germline. CDR3 sequence: CASSQDGEAPSYEQYF. CDR3 nucleotides: TGTGCCAGCAGCCAAGATGGGGAGGCGCCTAGCTACGAGCAGTACTTC.

The V and J genes are TRBV11-3 and TRBJ2-6; no firm D call. In germline, CDR1 is SGHNT, CDR2 YENEEA. Trimming took 3 bases from V and 0 from J, leaving 6 bases between them. The length of the CDR3 is 15 residues. This CDR3 reads CASSFSGSGANVLTF. The CDR3 DNA sequence: TGTGCCAGCAGCTTCTCGGGCTCTGGGGCCAACGTCCTGACTTTC.

For the CDR3, the DNA is TGTGCCAGCAGTCCCCGTCGGGGGGCAGCGATTCAGCCCCAGCATTTT. It yields the protein CASSPRRGAAIQPQHF. This chain connects TRBV27 to TRBJ1-5, with TRBD1 as a possible D gene (6 bases). CDR1 MNHEY and CDR2 SMNVEV come from the germline V gene (reference sequence). V was shortened by 5 bases and J by 6 bases, with 20 bases between the two germline ends. The CDR3 loop spans 16 amino acids.

V is TRBV5-1 and J is TRBJ1-4, with TRBD1 matching over 7 bases. Trimming at V came to 4 bases and at J to 0 bases, leaving 3 bases not matched to a gene. Per the germline V gene, CDR1 is SGHRS and CDR2 is YFSETQ. This CDR3 spans 15 amino acids. The CDR3 DNA is TGCGCCAGCAGCGGGGGGACAGCAACTAATGAAAAACTGTTTTTT. Residues: CASSGGTATNEKLFF.

This chain joins TRBV6-5 and TRBJ1-4; 9 bases map to TRBD1. The CDR3 has 12 residues. CDR1 is MNHEY, CDR2 SVGAGI, per germline. The V and J ends lost 6 bases and 15 bases, in that order; junction bases with no gene match: 8. Here the CDR3 reads CASSGGTGSLFF. The CDR3 nucleotides read TGTGCCAGCAGCGGCGGGACAGGGAGTTTGTTTTTT.

This clone was recorded once. The chain couples TRBV4-3 to TRBJ2-3; 9 positions agree with TRBD2. The ends lost 6 bases at V and 7 bases at J; junction bases unmatched: 14. The V gene's germline CDR1 is LGHNA and CDR2 YSLEER. The CDR3 covers 16 residues. The CDR3 DNA reads TGCGCCAGCAGTCCTTACTTTAGCGGGGGTGAGAATACGCAGTATTTT. Amino acids: CASSPYFSGGENTQYF.

This sequence joins TRBV7-6 and TRBJ1-6, with D perhaps TRBD1 (5 bases). The germline V and J ends were trimmed by 5 bases and 9 bases, with 14 bases remaining between them. The CDR3 totals 14 residues. Germline V gene data show CDR1 as SGHVS and CDR2 as FNYEAQ. CDR3 sequence reads: CASSRVGVGSPLHF. The CDR3 nucleotides are TGTGCCAGCAGCCGCGTAGGGGTAGGTTCACCCCTCCACTTT.

The chain has TRBV4-1 and TRBJ1-4; D might be TRBD1 (6 bases). CDR3 size: 15 residues. Germline V gene data show CDR1 as MGHRA and CDR2 as YSYEKL. V was clipped by 1 base and J by 10 bases, with 16 bases between them. CDR3 protein: CASSQVLQGGRKLFF. The CDR3 DNA sequence: TGCGCCAGCAGCCAAGTTCTACAGGGTGGGAGAAAACTGTTTTTT.